The 14 T cell receptor beta chains below were found in one sample sequenced in a study of T cells in Graves' hyperthyroidism and ophthalmopathy. What was amplified from RNA transcripts were TCR beta CDR3 regions. The HTBI primer set drove a first-round RT-PCR of the TCR CDR3. TCRdb processed the multiplex PCR reads anew with MiXCR; each CDR3 protein has one entry. The table has roughly 380,000 distinct CDR3 sequences, roughly an eighth seen once. Material: blood. The source is a woman aged 18-29 years with Graves' hyperthyroidism.

This clonotype was detected many times. The V gene is TRBV3-1, the J gene TRBJ2-7; 12 bases match TRBD1. The germline CDR1 and CDR2 sequences are LGHDT and YNNKEL (reference sequence). V lost 4 bases to trimming and J lost 6 bases; unmatched junction nucleotides: 13. The CDR3 consists of 17 residues. The CDR3 loop reads CASSPPRGGTGGFEQYF. In nucleotides, the CDR3 is TGTGCCAGCAGCCCTCCTAGGGGCGGGACAGGGGGCTTCGAGCAGTACTTC.

This clonotype has a handful of counts. This chain joins TRBV6-2 or TRBV6-3 and TRBJ2-2, with 11 bases matching TRBD2. With 5 bases clipped from V and 7 bases from J, the junction kept 6 bases outside the gene matches. The germline CDR1 and CDR2 sequences are MNHEY and SVGEGT. The CDR3 sequence is 15 residues long. In nucleotides, the CDR3 is TGTGCCAGCAGTCAACTAGCGGGAGTCTTCGGGGAGCTGTTTTTT. Encoded protein: CASSQLAGVFGELFF.

Comments on this clonotype: A much bigger clone sits one base away, suggesting this may be a read error. The rearrangement joins TRBV10-1 to TRBJ1-2; no clear D gene. V dropped 6 bases and J dropped 6 bases, with 11 bases sitting between them. Germline V CDR1 and CDR2: WNHNN, SYGVQD (reference sequence). The CDR3 is made up of 12 amino acids. The CDR3 nucleotides are TGCGCCAGCAGGGGAGACAACCATGGCTACACCTTC. Translation: CASRGDNHGYTF.

For this clonotype: This could be a read error, since a much larger clone is one nucleotide away. This sequence joins TRBV4-1 and TRBJ1-2; unclear D gene. This CDR3 region has 16 residues. Germline CDR1 is MGHRA and CDR2 is YSYEKL. The CDR3 coding sequence is TGCGCCAGCAGCCAAGCTACCGTACCTGCTAACTATGGCCACACCTTC. Translation: CASSQATVPANYGHTF.

This chain links TRBV19 with TRBJ2-2, with a weak D call TRBD2 (5 bases). V was shortened by 5 bases and J by 6 bases, with 7 bases between the two germline ends. The CDR3 sequence is 12 residues long. CDR1 LNHDA and CDR2 SQIVND come from the germline V gene (reference sequence). The CDR3 nucleotides read TGTGCCAGTAGTGAGGAGGCCGGGGAGCTGTTTTTT. Encoded protein: CASSEEAGELFF.

This clonotype was observed a handful of times. The rearrangement links TRBV18 to TRBJ1-1, with D tentatively TRBD1 (6 bases). The germline CDR1 and CDR2 sequences are KGHSH and LQKENI. CDR3 length equals 16 residues. Trimming removed 3 bases at V and 5 bases at J, with 19 bases between. The CDR3 loop reads CASSPWGAPVRTEAFF. The DNA for the CDR3 is TGTGCCAGCTCACCGTGGGGGGCGCCTGTTCGAACTGAAGCTTTCTTT.

V is TRBV20-1 and J is TRBJ1-6, with D maybe TRBD1 (6 bases). The CDR3 spans 13 residues. V was shortened by 6 bases and J by 10 bases, with 16 bases between the two germline ends. Germline V gene lookup returns CDR1 DFQATT and CDR2 SNEGSKA (reference sequence). The CDR3 region has the DNA TGCAGTGCCAAGGACAGACCTCGGTCACCCCTCCACTTT. Its translation: CSAKDRPRSPLHF.

This clonotype has ten or more counts. The chain employs TRBV6-1 and TRBJ1-5; D is ambiguous. The germline V gene has CDR1 MNHNS and CDR2 SASEGT. Trimming left V 1 base short and J 2 bases short, with 15 bases between. The CDR3 covers 17 residues. The chain's CDR3 is CASSEDGLFGGNQPQHF. The CDR3 DNA reads TGTGCCAGCAGTGAAGACGGCTTGTTTGGTGGCAATCAGCCCCAGCATTTT.

J is TRBJ1-2 and V is TRBV27; maybe TRBD1 (5 bases). V was cut by 5 bases and J by 0 bases, with 22 bases left in between. This CDR3 is 18 amino acids long. The V gene's germline CDR1 is MNHEY and CDR2 SMNVEV (reference sequence). CDR3 residues: CASSPAPGRAIANYGYTF. CDR3 in DNA: TGTGCCAGCAGTCCCGCTCCGGGACGGGCAATAGCTAACTATGGCTACACCTTC.

This clonotype was picked up many times. The chain couples TRBV15 to TRBJ1-5; a possible D gene is TRBD1 (5 bases). The CDR3 length is 14 residues. Between the trimmed V and J ends, which lost 5 bases and 9 bases, there was a span of 17 bases. Germline lookup yields CDR1 LNHNV and CDR2 YYDKDF (reference sequence). CDR3 in amino acids: CATSGYRRGWPQHF. CDR3 sequence (DNA): TGTGCCACCAGCGGTTACAGGCGGGGGTGGCCCCAGCATTTT.

The sample holds many counts of this clonotype. This chain connects TRBV9 to TRBJ1-2, with D unclear. The CDR3 consists of 13 residues. Germline lookup yields CDR1 SGDLS and CDR2 YYNGEE. Trimming cost V 7 bases and J 6 bases, with 16 bases left between them. CDR3 nucleotide sequence: TGTGCCAGCTGGTCGGAAGAGGAGAATGGCTACACCTTC. It translates to CASWSEEENGYTF.

This clonotype has at least ten counts. The rearrangement uses TRBV28 and TRBJ1-4, with 9 positions matching TRBD1. Per the germline V gene, CDR1 is MDHEN and CDR2 is SYDVKM. CDR3 length: 17 amino acids. Trimming removed 5 bases from V and 7 bases from J; junction bases left unmatched: 14. Here the CDR3 DNA reads TGTGCCAGCAGTCTAAGGACAGGGGCAAATTCGCCTGAAAAACTGTTTTTT. Protein product: CASSLRTGANSPEKLFF.

This chain uses TRBV9 with TRBJ1-3; TRBD1 agrees at 7 bases. The germline gives CDR1 SGDLS, CDR2 YYNGEE. The CDR3 length is 15 residues. After removal of 0 bases from V and 4 bases from J, the junction contained 4 bases not matched to a gene. CDR3 coding DNA: TGTGCCAGCAGCGTAGGGCAGGGACAGGGAAACACCATATATTTT. It codes for CASSVGQGQGNTIYF.

This clonotype was found a few times. The V gene is TRBV6-2 or TRBV6-3, the J gene TRBJ1-4, with D maybe TRBD1 (6 bases). The CDR3 length is 15 residues. Per the germline V gene, CDR1 is MNHEY and CDR2 is SVGEGT. V was cut by 2 bases and J by 7 bases, with 14 bases left in between. The CDR3 DNA reads TGTGCCAGCAGTTACGGGGGCAGGGGAAGTGAAAAACTGTTTTTT. Its protein is CASSYGGRGSEKLFF.